The clone carrying this T cell receptor beta chain was counted a few times. Its antigen is as yet unknown. Germline lookup yields CDR1 LNHNV and CDR2 YYDKDF (reference sequence). V gave up 4 bases and J gave up 3 bases; unmatched junction bases: 6. This CDR3 is built from 15 residues. These data are taken from a study of post-analysis software for immune sequencing data. Study-level information: Relapsing-remitting, secondary progressive and progressive-relapsing forms of multiple sclerosis all featured among disease courses.

Findings of the study overall: Strong co-clustering by F measure was evident for samples that had been prepared in the same batch. About 5 TRBV segments were significantly more frequent in patients than in controls. TRBV5-6, TRBV5-1 and TRBV20-1 were among these segments. Versus controls, multiple sclerosis patients showed significantly lower diversity (normalized Chao1).

Unique molecular identifiers were built into the TCR beta cDNA libraries. Between about 0.85 and 10 million T cells gave rise to hundreds of thousands of cDNA molecules. Using its own MiXCR run on the PCR reads, TCRdb lists one record per CDR3 protein. The table has about 810,000 distinct CDR3 sequences, about 50% seen once. Specimen: blood. This clonotype originated in a girl under 18 with multiple sclerosis. The chain carries TRBV15 and TRBJ2-7, with 10 positions matching TRBD2. This CDR3 is CATSKGASGGYEQYF. The CDR3, as DNA: TGTGCCACCAGCAAAGGGGCTAGCGGGGGCTACGAGCAGTACTTC.